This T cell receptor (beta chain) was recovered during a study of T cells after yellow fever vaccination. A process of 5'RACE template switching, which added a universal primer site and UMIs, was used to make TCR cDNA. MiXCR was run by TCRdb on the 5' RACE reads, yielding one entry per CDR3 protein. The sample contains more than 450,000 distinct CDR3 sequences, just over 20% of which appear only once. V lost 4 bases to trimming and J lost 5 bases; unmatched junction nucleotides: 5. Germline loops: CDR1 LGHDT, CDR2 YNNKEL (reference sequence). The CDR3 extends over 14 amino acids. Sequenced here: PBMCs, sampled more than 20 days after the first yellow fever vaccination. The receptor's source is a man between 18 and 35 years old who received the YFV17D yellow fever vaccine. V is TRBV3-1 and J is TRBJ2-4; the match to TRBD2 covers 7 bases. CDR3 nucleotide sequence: TGTGCCAGCAGCCCCCCCAGCGGGGAAAACATTCAGTACTTC. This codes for CASSPPSGENIQYF.